The source of this T cell receptor beta chain is a study of CD8 T cells in ankylosing spondylitis. Study-wide results and caveats: Reports of some motif variants in reactive arthritis synovial fluid and blood predate this one. Matched ankylosing spondylitis synovial fluid reportedly contained a significantly enriched population of disease-linked clones. Made up of about eight highly homologous variants, a TCR beta motif appeared characteristic of ankylosing spondylitis blood. Relatively scarce in peripheral blood, disease-linked clones were CD8+.

A note on this clonotype: Its antigen is currently unknown.

In making TCR beta libraries, quantitative 5'-RACE with molecular barcodes was used. TCRdb reanalysed the 5' RACE reads using MiXCR and keeps one entry per CDR3 protein. The table records 400,000 or so distinct CDR3 sequences, roughly a quarter of them present only once. CDR3 size: 15 residues. V lost 2 bases and J lost 2, with 13 bases in between. Germline assignment: CDR1 SGHRS and CDR2 YFSETQ. The TCR sequence derives from a male donor with ankylosing spondylitis. Input material: blood, either unsorted or a sorted T cell fraction (not recorded which). The chain couples TRBV5-1 to TRBJ1-1; TRBD1 might be the D (5 bases). The CDR3 loop is CASSLQDDPNTEAFF. CDR3 sequence (DNA): TGCGCCAGCAGCTTACAGGATGATCCAAACACTGAAGCTTTCTTT.